This T cell receptor beta chain comes out of a study of blood T cell repertoires in COVID-19. Germline CDR1 reads LGHDT; CDR2 reads YNNKEL (reference sequence). The CDR3 sequence is 15 residues long. The V gene end was trimmed by 4 bases and the J gene end by 2 bases; junction bases not matched to a gene: 5. TCRdb's copy holds only in-frame clones and misses some; the assay was immunoSEQ multiplex PCR. This table has 170,000 or so clones, around 84% appearing once. This receptor was taken from a man aged 50-59 years with active or convalescent COVID-19. The chain is built from TRBV3-1 (or the pseudogene TRBV3-2) and TRBJ2-5; 9 bases fit TRBD2. The sequenced material came from peripheral blood. CDR3 residues: CASSRRRGGQETQYF. The CDR3 DNA sequence: TGTGCCAGCAGCCGCCGGCGGGGGGGTCAAGAGACCCAGTACTTC.